This TCR beta chain was recorded in a study of shared clonotypes between healthy human individuals. The overall study: There were three CD4 naive, three CD4 memory, two CD8 naive and one CD8 memory plates per donor.

As to this clone: Its antigen is not known.

Using immunoSEQ multiplex PCR, the repertoire was profiled, and TCRdb retains in-frame clones only, with some absent. The table includes some 2 million clones, about 95% detected once. Germline CDR1 and CDR2: LNHDA and SQIVND (reference sequence). V shed 7 bases and J shed 1 base, with 14 bases lying between them. This CDR3 contains 15 residues. CD45RO-negative, CCR7-positively selected cells formed the naive CD8 fraction, excluding terminally differentiated effector memory CD45RA+ cells. Study results and limitations: Clonotype sharing among the donors was expected to vary with sequencing depth. Relative to clonotypes present in all four donors, those not shared had lower generation probabilities. Naive subsets typically showed greater estimated richness than memory subsets.

Material: naive CD8+ T cells sorted from blood. This receptor was obtained from a man between 18 and 35 years old in good health. This rearrangement joins TRBV19 to TRBJ1-5, with a tentative D call TRBD1 (6 bases). Here the CDR3 reads CASTEQGLSNQPQHF. The CDR3 coding sequence is TGTGCCAGTACCGAACAGGGTCTCAGCAATCAGCCCCAGCATTTT.